This T cell receptor beta chain was documented in a study of blood T cell repertoires in COVID-19. The CDR3 length is 17 residues. Trimming cost V 3 bases and J 2 bases, with 17 bases left between them. Germline V lookup: CDR1 MGHRA, CDR2 YSYEKL. Sequenced by immunoSEQ multiplex PCR; TCRdb stores in-frame clones only, minus some. The data hold hundreds of thousands of clones, with 75% to 95% observed a single time. The sample consisted of PBMCs or T cells enriched from blood (not recorded which). The receptor was isolated from a woman between 18 and 30 years old who had recovered from COVID-19. V is TRBV4-1 and J is TRBJ1-5; D is unresolved. Here the CDR3 reads CASSQVIGRAGNQPQHF. CDR3 in DNA: TGCGCCAGCAGCCAGGTAATAGGGAGAGCGGGCAATCAGCCCCAGCATTTT.